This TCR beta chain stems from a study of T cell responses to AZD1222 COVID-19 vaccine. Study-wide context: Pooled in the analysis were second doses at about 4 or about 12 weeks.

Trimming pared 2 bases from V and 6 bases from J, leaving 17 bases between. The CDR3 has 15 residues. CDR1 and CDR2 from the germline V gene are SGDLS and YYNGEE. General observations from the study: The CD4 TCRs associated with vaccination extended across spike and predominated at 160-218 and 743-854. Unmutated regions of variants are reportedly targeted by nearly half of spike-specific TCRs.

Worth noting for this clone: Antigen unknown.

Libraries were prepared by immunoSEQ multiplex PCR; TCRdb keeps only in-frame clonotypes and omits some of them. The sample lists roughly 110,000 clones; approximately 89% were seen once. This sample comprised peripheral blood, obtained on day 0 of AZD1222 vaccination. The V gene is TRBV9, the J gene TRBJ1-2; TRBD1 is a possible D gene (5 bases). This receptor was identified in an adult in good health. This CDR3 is CASSVGEGTLDGYTF. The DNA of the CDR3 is TGTGCCAGCAGCGTGGGGGAAGGGACCTTGGATGGCTACACCTTC.